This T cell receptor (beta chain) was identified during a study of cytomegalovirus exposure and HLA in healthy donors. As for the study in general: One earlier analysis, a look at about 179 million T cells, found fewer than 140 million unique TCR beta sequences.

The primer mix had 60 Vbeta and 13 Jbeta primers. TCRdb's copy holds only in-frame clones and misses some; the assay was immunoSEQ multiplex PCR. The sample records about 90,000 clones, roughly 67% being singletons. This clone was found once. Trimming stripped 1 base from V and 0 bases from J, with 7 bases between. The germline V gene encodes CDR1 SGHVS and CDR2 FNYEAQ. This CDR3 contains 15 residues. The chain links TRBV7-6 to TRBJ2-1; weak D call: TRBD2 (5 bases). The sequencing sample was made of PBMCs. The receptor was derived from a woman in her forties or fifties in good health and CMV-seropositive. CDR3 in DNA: TGTGCCAGCAGCTTAGAGGGAGCCTCCTACAATGAGCAGTTCTTC. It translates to CASSLEGASYNEQFF.